These 29 T cell receptor beta chains were sequenced from one sample in a study of cytomegalovirus exposure and HLA in healthy donors. With 60 Vbeta and 13 Jbeta primers, the PCR was carried out. Assay used: immunoSEQ multiplex PCR; TCRdb lists only in-frame clones, some missing. The data contain 140,000 to 150,000 clones, about 80% of them seen just once; the ten biggest clones take up roughly 4.8%. The specimen sequenced was PBMCs. The source is a man between 40 and 49 years old in good health and CMV-seronegative.

The chain combines TRBV13 with TRBJ2-7; TRBD2 agrees at 8 bases. CDR1 and CDR2 (germline): PRHDT, FYEKMQ (reference sequence). This CDR3 contains 17 residues. Trimming cost V 4 bases and J 0 bases; bases outside gene matches: 11. The CDR3 nucleotides are TGTGCCAGCAGCTGGGGTCGGGAGGGCCCTTTCTCCTACGAGCAGTACTTC. Its protein is CASSWGREGPFSYEQYF.

This clone has just one count. The V call is TRBV5-4, the J call TRBJ1-2, with TRBD1 identical over 8 bases. V dropped 0 bases and J dropped 3; count of bases not matched to a gene: 4. CDR3 length equals 15 residues. Per the germline V gene, CDR1 is SGHNT and CDR2 is YYREEE (reference sequence). The CDR3 protein is CASSLGQGWDYGYTF. The CDR3 DNA reads TGTGCCAGCAGCTTGGGACAGGGGTGGGACTATGGCTACACCTTC. The complete variable domain, with remaining parts taken from reference TRBV5-4 and TRBJ1-2, reads ETGVTQSPTHLIKTRGQQVTLRCSSQSGHNTVSWYQQALGQGPQFIFQYYREEENGRGNFPPRFSGLQFPNYSSELNVNALELDDSALYLCASSLGQGWDYGYTFGSGTRLTVV.

V is TRBV5-1 and J is TRBJ2-7; the match to TRBD2 covers 14 bases. Germline lookup yields CDR1 SGHRS and CDR2 YFSETQ. The V segment lost 4 bases and the J segment 0 bases; nucleotides outside the gene matches: 6. The CDR3 contains 17 residues. The CDR3 protein is CASSPGLAGDSSYEQYF. Here the CDR3 DNA reads TGCGCCAGCAGCCCGGGACTAGCGGGGGATAGCTCCTACGAGCAGTACTTC.

The chain combines TRBV5-4 with TRBJ2-1; 8 positions match TRBD1. V lost 4 bases and J lost 5; bases outside the gene matches: 2. Germline values: CDR1 SGHNT, CDR2 YYREEE (reference sequence). The CDR3 runs 13 residues. CDR3 nucleotides: TGTGCCAGCAGCCAGGGACAGGACAATGAGCAGTTCTTC. Its protein product is CASSQGQDNEQFF.

This chain joins TRBV29-1 and TRBJ2-1, with 8 bases fitting TRBD2. The junction had 15 bases not matched to a gene; V was cut back by 6 bases and J by 8 bases. Germline CDR1 is SQVTM and CDR2 is ANQGSEA. The CDR3 is made up of 15 amino acids. The CDR3 loop reads CSVEPRGGRRDEQFF. The CDR3 coding sequence is TGCAGCGTGGAGCCCCGGGGGGGGAGGAGAGATGAGCAGTTCTTC.

This rearrangement joins TRBV18 to TRBJ2-5, with D possibly TRBD1 on 6 matching bases. This CDR3 contains 18 residues. The V and J ends lost 1 base and 8 bases respectively, with 26 bases between them. Germline lookup yields CDR1 KGHSH and CDR2 LQKENI. Here the CDR3 DNA reads TGTGCCAGCTCACCACGCGCGGCTAGTGGGGGCGCGAGTGAAACCCAGTACTTC. This sequence encodes CASSPRAASGGASETQYF.

This clone was counted a single time. No DNA is shown, since the ends of the CDR3 on it are uncertain; the CDR3 is the one TCRdb lists. This rearrangement joins TRBV4-3 to TRBJ2-7; the D call TRBD1 from the table was never checked on the DNA. The V gene's germline CDR1 is LGHNA and CDR2 YSLEER. The CDR3 region is 18 residues in length, termini included. CDR3 region: CASSQDSGQGASSYEQYF.

This clone has a single count. J is TRBJ1-2 and V is TRBV19; D is uncertain. V lost 3 bases and J 4 bases, leaving 9 bases between the germline ends. Germline-derived CDR1 and CDR2 are LNHDA and SQIVND (reference sequence). CDR3 length equals 13 residues. CDR3 nucleotides: TGTGCCAGTAGTATTCGACTAGGCTATGGCTACACCTTC. Residues: CASSIRLGYGYTF.

This chain connects TRBV28 to TRBJ1-6, with 7 bases identical to TRBD1. CDR1 is MDHEN, CDR2 SYDVKM, per germline. The CDR3 has 15 amino acids. After removal of 6 bases from V and 7 bases from J, the junction contained 9 bases not matched to a gene. CDR3 DNA: TGTGCCAGCAGCCCCTCCAAGGGGGCGAATTCACCCCTCCACTTT. Its protein is CASSPSKGANSPLHF.

The chain is built from TRBV19 and TRBJ2-3, with D perhaps matching TRBD2 (6 bases). The CDR3 runs 14 residues. The V gene lost 11 bases and the J gene lost 3 bases, with 18 bases spanning the gap. Germline V lookup: CDR1 LNHDA, CDR2 SQIVND (reference sequence). The CDR3 sequence is CAPKLGEETDTQYF. CDR3 nucleotide sequence: TGTGCCCCGAAGCTTGGGGAGGAAACAGATACGCAGTATTTT.

This chain uses TRBV27 with TRBJ1-1, with D maybe TRBD1 (6 bases). V was shortened by 4 bases and J by 2 bases, with 14 bases between the two germline ends. CDR1 is MNHEY and CDR2 is SMNVEV in the germline V gene (reference sequence). This CDR3 comprises 15 residues. The CDR3 here is CASSSLTGINTEAFF. Written as DNA, the CDR3 is TGTGCCAGCAGTTCCCTAACAGGGATTAACACTGAAGCTTTCTTT.

The DNA of the CDR3 is TGTGCCAGCCGGACTAGCGGGGGGGGTAGCTCCTACAATGAGCAGTTCTTC. Translating it yields CASRTSGGGSSYNEQFF. The chain carries TRBV19 and TRBJ2-1, with TRBD2 matching 15 bases. This CDR3 is 17 amino acids long. Germline V lookup: CDR1 LNHDA, CDR2 SQIVND (reference sequence). Trimming at V came to 9 bases and at J to 0 bases, leaving 6 bases not matched to a gene.

The V gene is TRBV6-5, the J gene TRBJ2-7, with TRBD1 matching 7 bases. Losses at the gene ends were 7 bases for V and 5 bases for J; bases not matched to a gene: 11. This CDR3 has 14 residues. The germline gives CDR1 MNHEY, CDR2 SVGAGI. CDR3: CASKPGQLVHEQYF. The CDR3 DNA is TGTGCCAGCAAACCGGGACAGCTAGTCCACGAGCAGTACTTC.

This rearrangement joins TRBV5-1 to TRBJ2-2; the D gene is possibly TRBD2 (6 bases). Per the germline V gene, CDR1 is SGHRS and CDR2 is YFSETQ. The V and J ends lost 4 bases and 6 bases respectively, with 13 bases between them. The CDR3 runs 14 residues. The DNA of the CDR3 is TGCGCCAGCAGCACGGGACTCCTCTCCGGGGAGCTGTTTTTT. Its protein is CASSTGLLSGELFF. Complete variable domain (other parts from reference TRBV5-1 and TRBJ2-2): KAGVTQTPRYLIKTRGQQVTLSCSPISGHRSVSWYQQTPGQGLQFLFEYFSETQRNKGNFPGRFSGRQFSNSRSEMNVSTLELGDSALYLCASSTGLLSGELFFGEGSRLTVL.

The chain carries TRBV5-1 and TRBJ2-3; a weak D match, TRBD2 (5 bases). Trimming shortened V by 4 bases and J by 0 bases, and 15 bases separated the two germline ends. The germline CDR1 and CDR2 sequences are SGHRS and YFSETQ. The length of the CDR3 is 16 residues. CDR3 nucleotide sequence: TGCGCCAGCAGCCCCGTGAGCGGTCCTAGCACAGATACGCAGTATTTT. It specifies CASSPVSGPSTDTQYF.

The V and J genes are TRBV7-9 and TRBJ2-5; the D gene is possibly TRBD1 (7 bases). The DNA matches TRBJ2-7 better at its end, which makes the J call doubtful. CDR1 is SEHNR, CDR2 FQNEAQ, per germline (reference sequence). The CDR3 has 15 residues. This CDR3 reads CASSLARDSPYEQYF. CDR3 nucleotide sequence: TGTGCCAGCAGCTTAGCGCGGGACAGCCCCTACGAGCAGTACTTC.

V gene TRBV7-9 combines with J gene TRBJ2-7; 7 bases fit TRBD1. V dropped 5 bases and J dropped 1; count of bases not matched to a gene: 11. The CDR3 length is 16 residues. Germline CDR1 reads SEHNR; CDR2 reads FQNEAQ (reference sequence). In DNA, the CDR3 is TGTGCCAGCAGCGACGGGACAGTAGGGTTTTCCTACGAGCAGTACTTC. It specifies CASSDGTVGFSYEQYF.

The rearrangement links TRBV29-1 to TRBJ1-2; D is ambiguous. The V end was cut by 6 bases, the J end by 4 bases, with 9 bases between. There are 11 residues in the CDR3. Germline CDR1 reads SQVTM; CDR2 reads ANQGSEA. The CDR3 region is CSVDQAYGYTF. The CDR3 DNA sequence: TGCAGCGTCGATCAGGCCTATGGCTACACCTTC.

With respect to this clone: The germline gene is not matched at one end of the junction; a read error may be the cause. This sequence joins TRBV7-9 and TRBJ2-5, with 8 bases identical to TRBD1. The germline V gene encodes CDR1 SEHNR and CDR2 FQNEAQ (reference sequence). The CDR3 totals 15 residues. The DNA of the CDR3 is TGTGCCGGCAGCTTTCGACAGGGGCTCCAAGAGACCCAGTACTTC. Protein product: CAGSFRQGLQETQYF.

The chain has TRBV4-3 and TRBJ1-2; D gene uncertain. V lost 0 bases and J lost 4, with 12 bases in between. This CDR3 is built from 15 residues. The germline CDR1 and CDR2 sequences are LGHNA and YSLEER. The CDR3 DNA reads as TGCGCCAGCAGCCAAGACGCGGGCAGCCCCTATGGCTACACCTTC. This gives the protein CASSQDAGSPYGYTF.

The chain uses TRBV29-1 and TRBJ1-2; D gene unclear. Germline CDR1 reads SQVTM; CDR2 reads ANQGSEA. Trimming shortened V by 6 bases and J by 8 bases, and 16 bases separated the two germline ends. This CDR3 spans 12 amino acids. The CDR3 nucleotides read TGCAGCGTCTCGTTCGTTGGAGGCGGCTACACCTTC. This encodes CSVSFVGGGYTF.

The chain employs TRBV6-1 and TRBJ2-7, with TRBD1 identical over 7 bases. The CDR3 spans 14 residues. With V trimmed by 5 bases and J by 3 bases, 7 bases remained unmatched. Germline assignment: CDR1 MNHNS and CDR2 SASEGT. The CDR3 DNA follows: TGTGCCAGCAGTCGTTCGGACAGGAACTACGAGCAGTACTTC. Residues: CASSRSDRNYEQYF.

The chain links TRBV4-2 to TRBJ1-2, with D uncertain. Germline loops: CDR1 LGHNA, CDR2 YNFKEQ. This CDR3 has 12 residues. V was clipped by 1 base and J by 8 bases, with 8 bases between them. CDR3 in DNA: TGTGCCAGCAGCCAAGGTATGGAGGGCTACACCTTC. This encodes CASSQGMEGYTF.

This clone was seen only a few times. CDR3 sequence: CATSRDRDRVFGLGGANVLTF. Here the CDR3 DNA reads TGTGCCACCAGCAGAGATCGAGACAGGGTGTTTGGACTTGGTGGGGCCAACGTCCTGACTTTC. This chain connects TRBV15 to TRBJ2-6; the match to TRBD1 covers 7 bases. CDR1 is LNHNV and CDR2 is YYDKDF in the germline V gene (reference sequence). V gave up 0 bases and J gave up 3 bases; unmatched junction bases: 17. The CDR3 spans 21 residues.

The chain recombines TRBV4-3 with TRBJ2-3; TRBD1 agrees at 8 bases. V lost 4 bases, J lost 1 base, and 4 bases stayed unmatched. CDR3 length: 15 residues. Germline-derived CDR1 and CDR2 are LGHNA and YSLEER. DNA of the CDR3: TGCGCCAGCAGCCCACGGGGACAGGGCACAGATACGCAGTATTTT. Encoded protein: CASSPRGQGTDTQYF.

The gene calls are TRBV27 and TRBJ1-3; TRBD1 aligns across 10 bases. Germline CDR1 reads MNHEY; CDR2 reads SMNVEV (reference sequence). The CDR3 is 16 residues long. V shed 2 bases and J 0 bases; nucleotides not matched to a gene: 1. In nucleotides, the CDR3 is TGTGCCAGCAGTTTAGGGACAGGGGCCTCTGGAAACACCATATATTTT. It yields the protein CASSLGTGASGNTIYF.

The chain couples TRBV4-1 to TRBJ1-2; D not certain. V gave up 0 bases and J gave up 4 bases, with 6 bases separating them. Germline V lookup: CDR1 MGHRA, CDR2 YSYEKL. This CDR3 has 13 amino acids. CDR3 sequence (DNA): TGCGCCAGCAGCCAAGACCCAGGCTATGGCTACACCTTC. Its protein product is CASSQDPGYGYTF.

This sequence joins TRBV5-6 and TRBJ2-7; 11 nucleotides line up with TRBD1. CDR1 is SGHDT and CDR2 is YYEEEE in the germline V gene. CDR3 length equals 16 residues. Losses at the gene ends were 0 bases for V and 2 bases for J; bases not matched to a gene: 4. The CDR3 bases are TGTGCCAGCAGCTTGGTCCAGGGACAGGGGGCCTACGAGCAGTACTTC. Its protein product is CASSLVQGQGAYEQYF.

The chain carries TRBV7-2 and TRBJ2-3, with TRBD2 matching over 8 bases. The germline V gene has CDR1 SGHTA and CDR2 FQGNSA. The CDR3 contains 15 residues. The V and J ends lost 1 base and 0 bases, in that order; junction bases with no gene match: 0. CDR3 sequence reads: CASSLVAGSTDTQYF. The CDR3 DNA is TGTGCCAGCAGCTTAGTAGCGGGGAGCACAGATACGCAGTATTTT. The full variable domain, completed using reference TRBV7-2 and TRBJ2-3, is GAGVSQSPSNKVTEKGKDVELRCDPISGHTALYWYRQSLGQGLEFLIYFQGNSAPDKSGLPSDRFSAERTGGSVSTLTIQRTQQEDSAVYLCASSLVAGSTDTQYFGPGTRLTVL.